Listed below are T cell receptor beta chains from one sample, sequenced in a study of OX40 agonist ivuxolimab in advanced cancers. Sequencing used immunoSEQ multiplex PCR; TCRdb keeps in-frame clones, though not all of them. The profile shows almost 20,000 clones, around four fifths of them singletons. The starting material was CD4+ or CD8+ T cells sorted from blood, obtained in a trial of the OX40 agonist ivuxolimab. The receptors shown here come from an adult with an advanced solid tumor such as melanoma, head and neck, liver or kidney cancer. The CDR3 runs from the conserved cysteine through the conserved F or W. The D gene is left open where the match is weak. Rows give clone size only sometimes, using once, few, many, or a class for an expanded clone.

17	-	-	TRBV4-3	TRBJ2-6	TGCGCCAGCAGCCAAGAAGGAGAAGGGTCCGGGGCCAACGTCCTGACTTTC	CASSQEGEGSGANVLTF
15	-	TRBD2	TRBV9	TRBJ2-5	TGTGCCAGCTCGTTGGGCGGGGGACCCCAAGAGACCCAGTACTTC	CASSLGGGPQETQYF
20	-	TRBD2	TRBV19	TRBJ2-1	TGTGCCAGTAGTTATAAGACGCTAGCGGGGGGAAAAAGCTCCTACAATGAGCAGTTCTTC	CASSYKTLAGGKSSYNEQFF
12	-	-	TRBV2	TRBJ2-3	TGTGCCAGCAGATCGATCACAGATACGCAGTATTTT	CASRSITDTQYF
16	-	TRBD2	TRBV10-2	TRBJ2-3	TGCGCCAGCAGTGAGACAGCGGGGGCTAGCACAGATACGCAGTATTTT	CASSETAGASTDTQYF
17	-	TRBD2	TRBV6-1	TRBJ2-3	TGTGCCAGCAGTGAACAAGTTGCGGGGGGGCCGGTTGATACGCAGTATTTT	CASSEQVAGGPVDTQYF
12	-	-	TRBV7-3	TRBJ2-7	TGTGCCAGCAGCTTAACTGGCCACGAGCAGTACTTC	CASSLTGHEQYF
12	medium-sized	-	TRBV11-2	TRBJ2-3	TGTGCCAGCAGCTTTTACACAGATACGCAGTATTTT	CASSFYTDTQYF
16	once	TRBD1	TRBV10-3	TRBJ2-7	TGTGCCATCAGGAGTTCGGGACAGGGGGCGGGGTACGAGCAGTACTTC	CAIRSSGQGAGYEQYF
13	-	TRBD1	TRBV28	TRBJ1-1	TGTGCCAGCAGGGGACAGCCGAACACTGAAGCTTTCTTT	CASRGQPNTEAFF
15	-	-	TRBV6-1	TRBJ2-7	TGTGCCAGCAGCTCAACTGACAGCTTCTCCTACGAGCAGTACTTC	CASSSTDSFSYEQYF
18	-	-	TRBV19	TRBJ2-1	TGTGCCAGTAGTATCTTGACAGGTCGAGGGTTCTCCTACAATGAGCAGTTCTTC	CASSILTGRGFSYNEQFF
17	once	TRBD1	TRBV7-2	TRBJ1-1	TGTGCCAGCAGCCCATTGGACAGGGCGCCCGCGAGGACTGAAGCTTTCTTT	CASSPLDRAPARTEAFF
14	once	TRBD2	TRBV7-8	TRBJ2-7	TGTGCCAGCAGCTTAACTAGCGGACCCTACGAGCAGTACTTC	CASSLTSGPYEQYF
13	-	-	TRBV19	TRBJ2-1	TGTGCCACTCTAGAACGGGGTTCTAATGAGCAGTTCTTC	CATLERGSNEQFF
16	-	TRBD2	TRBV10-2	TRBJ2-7	TGCGCCAGCAGTGAGTCTAGCGGGAATTCCTACTACGAGCAGTACTTC	CASSESSGNSYYEQYF
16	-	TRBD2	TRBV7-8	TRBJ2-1	TGTGCCAGCAGCCTTATAGCGGGAGAGAAAAACAATGAGCAGTTCTTC	CASSLIAGEKNNEQFF
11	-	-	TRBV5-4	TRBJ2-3	TGTGCCAGCAGCTTAGGCGATACGCAGTATTTT	CASSLGDTQYF
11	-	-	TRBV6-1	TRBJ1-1	TGTGCCAGCAGTGGGGGACACACAGCTTTCTTT	CASSGGHTAFF
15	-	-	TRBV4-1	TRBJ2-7	TGCGCCAGCAGCCAAGATCAGGGCCCCACCTACGAGCAGTACTTC	CASSQDQGPTYEQYF
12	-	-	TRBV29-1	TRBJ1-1	TGCAGCGTCGACGGGGCGAACACTGAAGCTTTCTTT	CSVDGANTEAFF
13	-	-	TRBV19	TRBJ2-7	TGTGCCACCAAAGGACCCGACGCCTACGAGCAGTACTTC	CATKGPDAYEQYF
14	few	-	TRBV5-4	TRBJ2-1	TGTGCCAGCAGCTTGTCGGGTTTGGTGAATGAGCAGTTCTTC	CASSLSGLVNEQFF
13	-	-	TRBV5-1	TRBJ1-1	TGCGCCAGCAGCCCCGCCAGCGACACTGAAGCTTTCTTT	CASSPASDTEAFF
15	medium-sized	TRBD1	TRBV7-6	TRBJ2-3	TGTGCCAGCAGCAAAGCAGGGGGTAGCACAGATACGCAGTATTTT	CASSKAGGSTDTQYF
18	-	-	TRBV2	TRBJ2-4	TGTGCCAGCAGTGCAACCCAGAGTGGGTGGGGGGCCAAAAACATTCAGTACTTC	CASSATQSGWGAKNIQYF
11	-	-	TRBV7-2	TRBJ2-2	TGTGCCAGCAGCTTAACCGGGGAGCTGTTTTTT	CASSLTGELFF
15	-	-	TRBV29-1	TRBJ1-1	TGCAGCACTTCCCTCCTCGAGCCCTTTCACACTGAAGCTTTCTTT	CSTSLLEPFHTEAFF
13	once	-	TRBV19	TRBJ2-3	TGTGCCAGTACACGGGGAGCTGCGGATACGCAGTATTTT	CASTRGAADTQYF
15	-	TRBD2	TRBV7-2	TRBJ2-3	TGTGCCAGCAGCTTGACTAGCGGGAGTTTGGATACGCAGTATTTT	CASSLTSGSLDTQYF
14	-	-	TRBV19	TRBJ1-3	TGTGCCAGTAGTCCCGGGTCCTCTGGAAACACCATATATTTT	CASSPGSSGNTIYF
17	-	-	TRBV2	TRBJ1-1	TGTGCCAGCAGTGAAGGTTTTGGGGGGCGGTTGGGCACTGAAGCTTTCTTT	CASSEGFGGRLGTEAFF
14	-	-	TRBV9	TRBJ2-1	TGTGCCAGCAGCGCCACAGGGATTTACAATGAGCAGTTCTTC	CASSATGIYNEQFF
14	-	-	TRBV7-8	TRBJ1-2	TGTGCCAGCAGCCCGGTCCTGGACCACTATGGCTACACCTTC	CASSPVLDHYGYTF
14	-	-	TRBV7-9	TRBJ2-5	TGTGCCAGCAGCTTGTCAGAGTCCGGCGAGACCCAGTACTTC	CASSLSESGETQYF
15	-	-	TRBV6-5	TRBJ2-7	TGTGCCAGCAGCTCCCTTCGACGGACGACCTACGAGCAGTACTTC	CASSSLRRTTYEQYF
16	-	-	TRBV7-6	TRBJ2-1	TGTGCCAGCAGCCAGGGACTTTGGGGCTCCTACAATGAGCAGTTCTTC	CASSQGLWGSYNEQFF
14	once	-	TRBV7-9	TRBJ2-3	TGTGCCAGCAGTCCCTCCCCGATCCCAGATACGCAGTATTTT	CASSPSPIPDTQYF
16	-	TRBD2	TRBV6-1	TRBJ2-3	TGTGCCAGCAGTGAAGCAGTAGCGGGGGGCACAGATACGCAGTATTTT	CASSEAVAGGTDTQYF
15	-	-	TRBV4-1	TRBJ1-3	TGCGCCAGCAGCCAACGACAGGTCTCTGGAAACACCATATATTTT	CASSQRQVSGNTIYF
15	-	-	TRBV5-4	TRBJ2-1	TGTGCCAGCAGCTACCTTGGGGACCGCAACAATGAGCAGTTCTTC	CASSYLGDRNNEQFF
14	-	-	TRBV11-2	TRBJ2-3	TGTGCCAGCAGCTTAATACAGGGTTCCGATACGCAGTATTTT	CASSLIQGSDTQYF
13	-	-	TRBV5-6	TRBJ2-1	TGTGCCAGCAGCTTGGGTTTATACAATGAGCAGTTCTTC	CASSLGLYNEQFF
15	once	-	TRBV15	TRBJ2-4	TGTGCCACCAGCAGAGGGGGAGAGGCCAAAAACATTCAGTACTTC	CATSRGGEAKNIQYF
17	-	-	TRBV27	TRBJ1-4	TGTGCCAGCAGACGCCGACACAGGGATGTGGCTAATGAAAAACTGTTTTTT	CASRRRHRDVANEKLFF
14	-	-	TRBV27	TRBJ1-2	TGTGCCAGCAGTTTCTCTGGCGAGGGTTATGGCTACACCTTC	CASSFSGEGYGYTF
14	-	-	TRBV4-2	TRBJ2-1	TGTGCCAGCAGCCAAGACCCGGGGGCAAGTGAGCAGTTCTTC	CASSQDPGASEQFF
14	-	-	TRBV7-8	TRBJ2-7	TGTGCCAGCAGCTTAAAGGGGGGGGCCTACGAGCAGTACTTC	CASSLKGGAYEQYF
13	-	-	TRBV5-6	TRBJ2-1	TGTGCCAGCAGCTCAGGCGGAGTCTATGAGCAGTTCTTC	CASSSGGVYEQFF
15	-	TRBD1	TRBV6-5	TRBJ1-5	TGTGCCAGCAGTTACTCTGCAGGGGGTAGTCAGCCCCAGCATTTT	CASSYSAGGSQPQHF
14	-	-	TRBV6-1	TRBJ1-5	TGTGCCAGCAGTGAAGTGGGGGGAAATCAGCCCCAGCATTTT	CASSEVGGNQPQHF
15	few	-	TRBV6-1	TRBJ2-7	TGTGCCAGCAGTGAAGCCCAGGACAGTACCTACGAGCAGTACTTC	CASSEAQDSTYEQYF
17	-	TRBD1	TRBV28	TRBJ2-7	TGTGCCAGCAGTTCTATATCCCCTTGGACAGGGGGAGGCGAGCAGTACTTC	CASSSISPWTGGGEQYF
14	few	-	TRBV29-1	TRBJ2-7	TGCAGCGTTGTCAGGCTACCGCCGTTCTACGAGCAGTACTTC	CSVVRLPPFYEQYF
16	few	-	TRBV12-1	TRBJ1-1	TGTGCCAGCAGCCGGGACAGGGAGACGATGAACACTGAAGCTTTCTTT	CASSRDRETMNTEAFF
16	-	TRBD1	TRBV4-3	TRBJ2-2	TGCGCCAGCAGCCATCTCGGGACAGGGAACACCGGGGAGCTGTTTTTT	CASSHLGTGNTGELFF
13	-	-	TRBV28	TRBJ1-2	TGTGCCAGCACCGGGGGCGACAACTATGGCTACACCTTC	CASTGGDNYGYTF
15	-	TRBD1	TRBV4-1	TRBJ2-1	TGCGCCAGCAGCCAAGGGACAGGGTGGGACAATGAGCAGTTCTTC	CASSQGTGWDNEQFF
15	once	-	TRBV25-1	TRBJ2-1	TGTGCCAGCAGTGAATCCCCAGGATTCTACAATGAGCAGTTCTTC	CASSESPGFYNEQFF
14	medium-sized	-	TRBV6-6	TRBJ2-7	TGTGCCAGCAGTTCCGGGACTGCCGTCGACGAGCAGTACTTC	CASSSGTAVDEQYF